These T cell receptor beta chains were read from a single sample in a study of blood T cells in healthy people across ages. TCRdb processed the 5' RACE reads anew with MiXCR; each CDR3 protein has one entry. The repertoire holds roughly 1,500,000 distinct CDR3 sequences, with about 40% as singletons. The sample was blood. These receptors were obtained from a woman aged 18-29 years in good health. Each CDR3 is given with its conserved first and last residue. The D gene is left open where the match is weak. Clone size is given for some rows only: seen once, a few or many times, or a class if the clone is expanded.

j_gene	abundance	d_gene	v_gene	len	CDR3nt	CDR3aa
TRBJ1-4	few	.	TRBV5-1	16	TGCGCCAGCAGCTTGGGTAGCCTAGCAACTAATGAAAAACTGTTTTTT	CASSLGSLATNEKLFF
TRBJ2-5	.	.	TRBV20-1	14	TGCAGTGCTAAAATCCCGGGGTCGGGGGAGACCCAGTACTTC	CSAKIPGSGETQYF
TRBJ2-4	.	.	TRBV3-1	16	TGTGCCAGCAGCTCCACAGGGAGGAGAGGTTACAATGAGCAGTACTTC	CASSSTGRRGYNEQYF
TRBJ2-1	.	.	TRBV10-3	15	TGTGCCATCAGTGAAGGTCCCACCGGAGACAATGAGCAGTTCTTC	CAISEGPTGDNEQFF
TRBJ1-5	.	TRBD1	TRBV5-1	17	TGCGCCAGCAGCCCGGGGACAGGGGGAGCCAGCAATCAGCCCCAGCATTTT	CASSPGTGGASNQPQHF
TRBJ1-1	.	.	TRBV12-3/TRBV12-4	15	TGTGCCAGCAGTTTCTCCGTGGTAGTGAACACTGAAGCTTTCTTT	CASSFSVVVNTEAFF
TRBJ2-6	.	TRBD1	TRBV29-1	18	TGCAGCGTTGGATCCCGGGACAGGGAAACTTCTGGGGCCAACGTCCTGACTTTC	CSVGSRDRETSGANVLTF
TRBJ2-3	.	.	TRBV12-3/TRBV12-4	12	TGTGCCAGCAGTTATCGACCAGATACGCAGTATTTT	CASSYRPDTQYF
TRBJ2-7	.	.	TRBV5-1	15	TGCGCCAGCAGCTTGGGGGCAGGAGCGATCTACGAGCAGTACTTC	CASSLGAGAIYEQYF
TRBJ1-2	.	.	TRBV2	12	TGTGCCAACGTACGAAGAGGCTATGGCTACACCTTC	CANVRRGYGYTF
TRBJ2-4	few	TRBD1	TRBV7-2	18	TGTGCCAGCAGCTTTTTAAACAGGGGGGTGAGGGCCAAAAACATTCAGTACTTC	CASSFLNRGVRAKNIQYF
TRBJ2-3	.	.	TRBV20-1	17	TGCAGTGCTAGAGACCTACAAGCAACCGGGGCGGAGAATACGCAGTATTTT	CSARDLQATGAENTQYF